In this sample, the clone carrying this TCR beta chain turned up a few times. Its antigen is unidentified. There are 12 residues in the CDR3. The germline CDR1 and CDR2 sequences are SGHNT and YYREEE (reference sequence). With 1 base removed from V and 6 bases from J, the gap between germline ends came to 8 bases. The repertoire was sequenced with immunoSEQ multiplex PCR; TCRdb's copy has only in-frame clones and lacks some. The repertoire holds some 310,000 clones, with 88% as singletons. The data were taken from a study of cytomegalovirus exposure and HLA in healthy donors. Study findings and constraints: Whilst most TCR sequences proved rare, a subset of public TCRs occurred across many donors.

The sample was PBMCs. The V call is TRBV5-4, the J call TRBJ2-7, with D unclear. This clonotype was sampled from a man between 25 and 39 years old in good health and CMV-seronegative. The CDR3 reads CASSLPGFEQYF. CDR3 coding DNA: TGTGCCAGCAGCTTGCCAGGCTTCGAGCAGTACTTC.